Below are 3 T cell receptor beta chains sequenced from a single sample in a study of shared clonotypes between healthy human individuals. This table comes from immunoSEQ multiplex PCR, and its TCRdb copy is limited to in-frame clones, with some not included. The table shows about 500,000 clones, with approximately 77% occurring only once. Sequenced sample: PBMCs. These receptors were obtained from a woman between 40 and 55 years old in good health. Some clones in this sample may be carry-over from other donors' samples.

As to this clone: A read error may be the cause here, since a much bigger clone is one base away. The sample holds other DNA sequences that translate to the same CDR3. As DNA, the CDR3 is TGCGCCAGCAGCTTGGTAGGGGATGACACTGAAGCCTTCTTT. Its translation is CASSLVGDDTEAFF. The chain employs TRBV5-1 and TRBJ1-1; D might be TRBD1 (5 bases). The germline gives CDR1 SGHRS, CDR2 YFSETQ. The CDR3 length is 14 residues.

A word on this clone: A read error is possible here, since a much larger clone lies one base away. This chain connects TRBV7-2 to TRBJ1-4, with TRBD1 as a possible D gene (6 bases). The CDR3 contains 16 residues. CDR1 and CDR2 (germline): SGHTA, FQGNSA. The CDR3 is CACSLEGAGASVKLFF. In DNA, the CDR3 is TGTGCCTGCAGCTTAGAGGGAGCAGGGGCTTCGGTGAAACTGTTTTTT.

This clone came up many times. This chain links TRBV4-3 with TRBJ2-1; weak D call: TRBD2 (6 bases). V was clipped by 0 bases and J by 7 bases, with 16 bases between them. From germline, CDR1 is LGHNA and CDR2 YSLEER. The CDR3 covers 16 residues. CDR3 bases: TGCGCCAGCAGCCAAGATCCGGGACTTCAGATTAATGAGCAGTTCTTC. It is translated as CASSQDPGLQINEQFF.